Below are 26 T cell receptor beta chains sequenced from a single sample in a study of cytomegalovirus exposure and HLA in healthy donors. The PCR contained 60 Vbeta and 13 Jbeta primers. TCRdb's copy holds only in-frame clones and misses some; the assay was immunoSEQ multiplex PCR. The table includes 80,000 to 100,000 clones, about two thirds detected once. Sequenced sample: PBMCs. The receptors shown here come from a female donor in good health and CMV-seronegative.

CDR3 nucleotides: TGTGCCAGCAGCGTAGGGGCAGCGGCGAACACCGGGGAGCTGTTTTTT. Protein product: CASSVGAAANTGELFF. The J gene is TRBJ2-2, the V gene TRBV9, with D possibly TRBD2 on 5 matching bases. V dropped 0 bases and J dropped 0 bases, with 9 bases sitting between them. CDR3 size: 16 residues. CDR1 and CDR2 (germline): SGDLS, YYNGEE.

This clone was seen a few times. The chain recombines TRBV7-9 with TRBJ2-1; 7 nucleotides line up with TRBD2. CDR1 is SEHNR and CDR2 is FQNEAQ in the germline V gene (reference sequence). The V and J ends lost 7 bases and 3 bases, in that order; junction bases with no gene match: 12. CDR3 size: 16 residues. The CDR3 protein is CASTPTGASGYNEQFF. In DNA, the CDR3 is TGTGCCAGCACCCCCACTGGGGCTAGCGGCTACAATGAGCAGTTCTTC.

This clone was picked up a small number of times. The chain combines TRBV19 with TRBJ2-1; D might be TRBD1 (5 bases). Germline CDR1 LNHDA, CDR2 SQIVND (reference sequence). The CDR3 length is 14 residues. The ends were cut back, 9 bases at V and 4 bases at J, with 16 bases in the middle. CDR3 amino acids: CASAAREIYNEQFF. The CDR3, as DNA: TGTGCCAGCGCGGCCAGGGAAATATACAATGAGCAGTTCTTC.

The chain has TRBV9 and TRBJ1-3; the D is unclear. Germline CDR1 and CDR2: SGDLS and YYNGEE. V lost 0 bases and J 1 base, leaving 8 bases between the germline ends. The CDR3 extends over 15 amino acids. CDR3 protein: CASSVGTDSGNTIYF. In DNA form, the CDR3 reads TGTGCCAGCAGCGTAGGAACAGATTCTGGAAACACCATATATTTT.

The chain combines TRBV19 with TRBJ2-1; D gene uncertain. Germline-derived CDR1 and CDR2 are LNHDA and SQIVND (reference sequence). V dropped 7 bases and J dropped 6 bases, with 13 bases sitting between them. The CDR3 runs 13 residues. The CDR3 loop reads CASKIPVSNEQFF. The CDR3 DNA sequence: TGTGCCAGTAAGATCCCGGTTTCCAATGAGCAGTTCTTC.

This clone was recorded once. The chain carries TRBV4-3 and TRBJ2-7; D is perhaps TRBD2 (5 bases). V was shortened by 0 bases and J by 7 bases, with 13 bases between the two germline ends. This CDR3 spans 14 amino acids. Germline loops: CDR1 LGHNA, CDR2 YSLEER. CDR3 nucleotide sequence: TGCGCCAGCAGCCAAGATCGGGGATGGGGAGAGCAGTACTTC. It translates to CASSQDRGWGEQYF.

CDR3 amino acids: CASSHGQGSSYEQYF. For the CDR3, the DNA is TGTGCCAGCAGCCATGGACAGGGCAGCTCCTACGAGCAGTACTTC. The chain employs TRBV5-6 and TRBJ2-7; 8 nucleotides match TRBD1. The CDR3 runs 15 residues. Germline V gives CDR1 SGHDT, CDR2 YYEEEE. Germline trimming cut 4 bases from V and 0 bases from J; bases unmatched to any gene: 6.

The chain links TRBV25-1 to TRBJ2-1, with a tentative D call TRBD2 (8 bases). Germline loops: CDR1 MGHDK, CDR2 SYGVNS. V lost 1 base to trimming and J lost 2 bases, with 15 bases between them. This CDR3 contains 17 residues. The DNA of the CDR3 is TGTGCCAGCAGTGAATTGGACGGGAGGGGGCCCTACAATGAGCAGTTCTTC. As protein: CASSELDGRGPYNEQFF. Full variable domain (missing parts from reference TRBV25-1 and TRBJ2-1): EADIYQTPRYLVIGTGKKITLECSQTMGHDKMYWYQQDPGMELHLIHYSYGVNSTEKGDLSSESTVSRIRTEHFPLTLESARPSHTSQYLCASSELDGRGPYNEQFFGPGTRLTVL.

The chain's CDR3 is CASGSQGAAETQYF. The CDR3 DNA reads as TGTGCCAGCGGGTCACAGGGGGCGGCGGAGACCCAGTACTTC. The V call is TRBV9, the J call TRBJ2-5, with 9 bases identical to TRBD1. CDR1 SGDLS and CDR2 YYNGEE come from the germline V gene. The CDR3 is made up of 14 amino acids. The junction had 9 bases not matched to a gene; V was cut back by 7 bases and J by 5 bases.

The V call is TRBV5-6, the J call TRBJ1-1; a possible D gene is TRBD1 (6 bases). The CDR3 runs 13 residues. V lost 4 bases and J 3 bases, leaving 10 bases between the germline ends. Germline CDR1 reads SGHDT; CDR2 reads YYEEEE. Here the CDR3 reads CASSLGQYTEAFF. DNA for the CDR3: TGTGCCAGCAGCCTCGGACAGTACACTGAAGCTTTCTTT.

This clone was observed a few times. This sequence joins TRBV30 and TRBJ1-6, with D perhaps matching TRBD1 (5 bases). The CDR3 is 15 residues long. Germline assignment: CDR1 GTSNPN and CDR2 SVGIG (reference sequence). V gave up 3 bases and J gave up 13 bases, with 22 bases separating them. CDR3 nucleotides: TGTGCCTGGAGCCTCACGACAGCGGGGGGGATGCCCCTCCACTTT. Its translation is CAWSLTTAGGMPLHF.

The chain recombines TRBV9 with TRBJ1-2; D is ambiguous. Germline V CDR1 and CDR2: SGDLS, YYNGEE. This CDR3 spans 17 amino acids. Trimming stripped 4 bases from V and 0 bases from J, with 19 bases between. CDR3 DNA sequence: TGTGCCAGCAGCCCTTCTCAAACCCCGGTCGCTAACTATGGCTACACCTTC. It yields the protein CASSPSQTPVANYGYTF.

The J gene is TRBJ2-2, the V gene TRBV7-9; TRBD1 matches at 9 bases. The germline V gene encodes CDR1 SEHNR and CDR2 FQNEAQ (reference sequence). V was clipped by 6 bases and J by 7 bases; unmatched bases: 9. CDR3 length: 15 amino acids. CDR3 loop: CASRPGQGLVGELFF. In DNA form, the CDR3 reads TGTGCCAGCAGGCCCGGACAGGGGCTCGTCGGGGAGCTGTTTTTT. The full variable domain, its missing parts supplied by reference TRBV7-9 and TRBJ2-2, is DTGVSQNPRHKITKRGQNVTFRCDPISEHNRLYWYRQTLGQGPEFLTYFQNEAQLEKSRLLSDRFSAERPKGSFSTLEIQRTEQGDSAMYLCASRPGQGLVGELFFGEGSRLTVL.

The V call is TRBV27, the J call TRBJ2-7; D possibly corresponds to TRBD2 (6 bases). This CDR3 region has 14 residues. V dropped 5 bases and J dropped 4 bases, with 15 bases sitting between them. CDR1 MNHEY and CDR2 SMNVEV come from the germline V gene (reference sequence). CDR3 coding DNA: TGTGCCAGCAGTGGGGGTGGAGGGGCGTACGAGCAGTACTTC. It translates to CASSGGGGAYEQYF.

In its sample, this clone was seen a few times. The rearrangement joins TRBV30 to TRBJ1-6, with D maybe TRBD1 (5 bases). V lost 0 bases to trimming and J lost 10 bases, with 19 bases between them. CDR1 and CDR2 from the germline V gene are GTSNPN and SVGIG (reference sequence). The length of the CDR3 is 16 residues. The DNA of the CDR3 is TGTGCCTGGAGTGTACTTAGGGGTCCCCCGGACTCACCCCTCCACTTT. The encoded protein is CAWSVLRGPPDSPLHF.

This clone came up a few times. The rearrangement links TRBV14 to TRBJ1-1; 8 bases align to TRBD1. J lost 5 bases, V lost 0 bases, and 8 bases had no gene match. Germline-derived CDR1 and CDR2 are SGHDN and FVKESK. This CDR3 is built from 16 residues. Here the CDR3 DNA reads TGTGCCAGCAGCCAAGATTGGGGCAGGGGGCGGACTGAAGCTTTCTTT. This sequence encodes CASSQDWGRGRTEAFF.

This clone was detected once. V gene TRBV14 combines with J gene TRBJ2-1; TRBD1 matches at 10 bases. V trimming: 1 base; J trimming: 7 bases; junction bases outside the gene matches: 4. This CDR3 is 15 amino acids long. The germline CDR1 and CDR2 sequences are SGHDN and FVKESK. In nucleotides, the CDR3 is TGTGCCAGCAGCCAAGCGACAGGGGGCGTGAATGAGCAGTTCTTC. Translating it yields CASSQATGGVNEQFF.

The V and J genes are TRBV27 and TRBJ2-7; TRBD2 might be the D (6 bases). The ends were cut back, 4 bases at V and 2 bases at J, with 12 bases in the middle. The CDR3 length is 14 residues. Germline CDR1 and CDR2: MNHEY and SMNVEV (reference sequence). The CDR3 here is CASSYLAAPYEQYF. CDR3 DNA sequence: TGTGCCAGCAGTTACTTAGCGGCGCCCTACGAGCAGTACTTC.

CDR3 sequence (DNA): TGTGCCAGCAGCCAAGGGACAGGCCCTAATGAAAAACTGTTTTTT. Protein: CASSQGTGPNEKLFF. J is TRBJ1-4 and V is TRBV7-9, with 8 bases lining up with TRBD1. This CDR3 has 15 amino acids. The V and J ends lost 5 bases and 3 bases, in that order; junction bases with no gene match: 5. CDR1 is SEHNR and CDR2 is FQNEAQ in the germline V gene (reference sequence).

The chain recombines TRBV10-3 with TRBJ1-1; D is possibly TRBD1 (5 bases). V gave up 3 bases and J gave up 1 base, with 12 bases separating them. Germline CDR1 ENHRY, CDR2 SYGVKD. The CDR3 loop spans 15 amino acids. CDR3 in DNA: TGTGCCATCAGTGAAGGCGCAGGGCAGAACACTGAAGCTTTCTTT. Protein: CAISEGAGQNTEAFF.

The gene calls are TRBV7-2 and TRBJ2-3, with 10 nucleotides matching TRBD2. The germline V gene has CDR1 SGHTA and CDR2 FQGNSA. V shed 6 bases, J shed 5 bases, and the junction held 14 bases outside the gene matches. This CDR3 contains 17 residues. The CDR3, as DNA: TGTGCCAGCAGGCTTAGCCCTACTAGCGGGACACAAGATACGCAGTATTTT. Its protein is CASRLSPTSGTQDTQYF.

CDR3 DNA: TGCGCCAGCAGCTCGGCCAGGGGACCCCTCCACTTT. This encodes CASSSARGPLHF. The chain uses TRBV5-1 and TRBJ1-6, with TRBD1 as a possible D gene (6 bases). V was pared by 3 bases and J by 12 bases, with 10 bases between. CDR3 length equals 12 residues. Germline CDR1 reads SGHRS; CDR2 reads YFSETQ.

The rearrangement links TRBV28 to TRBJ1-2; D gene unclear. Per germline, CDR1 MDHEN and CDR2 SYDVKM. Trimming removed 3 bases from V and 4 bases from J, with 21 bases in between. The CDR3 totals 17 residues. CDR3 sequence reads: CASSFPRRPSTGYGYTF. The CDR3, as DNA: TGTGCCAGCAGTTTCCCAAGAAGACCCTCTACGGGCTATGGCTACACCTTC.

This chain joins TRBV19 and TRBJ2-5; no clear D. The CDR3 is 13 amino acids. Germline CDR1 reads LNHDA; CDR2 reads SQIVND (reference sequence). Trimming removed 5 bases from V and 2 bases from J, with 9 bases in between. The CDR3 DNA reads TGTGCCAGTAGTCTCGAAACACAAGAGACCCAGTACTTC. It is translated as CASSLETQETQYF.

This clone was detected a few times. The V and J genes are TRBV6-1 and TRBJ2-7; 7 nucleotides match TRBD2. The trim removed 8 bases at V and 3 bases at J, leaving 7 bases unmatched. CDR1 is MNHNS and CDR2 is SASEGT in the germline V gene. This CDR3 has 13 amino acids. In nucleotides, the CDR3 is TGTGCCAGCGAAGAGCGGGACGTCTACGAGCAGTACTTC. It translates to CASEERDVYEQYF.

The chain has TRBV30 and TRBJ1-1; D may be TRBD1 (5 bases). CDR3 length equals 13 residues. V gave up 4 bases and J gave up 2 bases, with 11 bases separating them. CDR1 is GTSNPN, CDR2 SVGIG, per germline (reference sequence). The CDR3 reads CAWTPRANTEAFF. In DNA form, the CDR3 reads TGTGCCTGGACCCCCAGGGCCAACACTGAAGCTTTCTTT.